This T cell receptor beta chain derives from a study of T cell responses to AZD1222 COVID-19 vaccine (dated by TCRdb to 2020 to 2023). A note on the overall study: AZD1222 recipients whose second dose came at about 4 weeks and those whose second dose came at about 12 weeks were combined into one group, since spike-specific TCR depth and breadth did not differ between the two schedules. TCR sequencing was performed for roughly 250 trial participants, of whom about 200 were given two doses of AZD1222 and around 26 were given two doses of MenACWY control vaccine. Trial participants were enrolled into age subgroups of 18-55, 56-69 and 70-plus years, which contained roughly 140, 27 and 60 TCR-sequenced participants, respectively.

The CDR3 regions of human TCRbeta chains were subjected to immunosequencing. In the authors' own workflow: Repertoire TCRs were matched against a reference library of SARS-CoV-2-specific TCRs generated with the MIRA antigen-specificity platform. Breadth was defined as the fraction of unique TCRs that were SARS-CoV-2-associated, and depth was defined as the fraction of total T cells that were SARS-CoV-2-associated. Using the MIRA data, each spike-specific TCR was assigned both to the spike region to which the TCR was reactive and to a CD4 or CD8 class. Log10-transformed breadth and depth values were compared by one-way ANOVA with Sidak's multiple comparisons tests. As stored in TCRdb, this immuneACCESS dataset retains in-frame rearrangements with V and J assigned. A fraction of the clones does not appear; measured against another copy, unresolved V genes explain less than half of the discrepancy, and the remainder lacks a known reason. V and J calls and clone size follow that table, whereas D and trimming were derived from the DNA. This sample holds some 100,000 clones; about 86% were observed only once. The ten top clones hold about 1.5% of the sample.

About this clone itself: It has no known antigen specificity. Nothing much larger sits one base from this clone, and base qualities are not available.

The sample's time point label, in plain terms: baseline before first vaccination. The vaccinee samples were drawn from two UK trials, COV001 and COV002, one of which was a single-blind randomized controlled phase 2/3 trial testing AZD1222 (ChAdOx1 nCoV-19) in healthy adults. For TCRbeta chain sequencing, PBMC samples from trial participants were taken at day 0 and at day 28 after the second dose. From a lookup of the germline V gene, CDR1 and CDR2 are MDHEN and SYDVKM. The CDR3 measures 15 amino acids from cysteine to phenylalanine. The retained sequence is limited to the CDR3, 45 bases, with the frame set at the first base. The V and J ends are trimmed by 7 bases and 3 bases, leaving 15 bases between them. The paper as a whole reports these results and caveats: A significant rise in spike-specific TCR breadth and depth was observed after two AZD1222 doses relative to day 0 and relative to MenACWY recipients. Conclusions about previously exposed vaccinees were limited because only a handful of AZD1222 recipients were SARS-CoV-2 seropositive at baseline. No day 14 peak-response samples were available, so repertoires were characterized only after the peak T cell response. In the small 56-69-year group, the increase in depth fell short of significance, most likely because of low power. Participants were mostly white British and included more females than males, and it was suggested by the authors that clonal diversity may have been underestimated. Nearly half of unique spike-specific TCRs reportedly recognized epitopes outside regions mutated in the B.1.351 and B.1.1.7 variants. The vaccine-associated CD4 TCRs covered the entire spike protein, and the dominant responses fell in regions 160-218 and 743-854.

The sequence came from an adult in good health. Recombination connected TRBV28 to TRBJ1-4; 6 matching bases give a weak D call of TRBD1. Specimen: peripheral blood, collected on day 0 of AZD1222 vaccination. The CDR3 is CASNGGGHSNEKLFF. The DNA sequence is as follows: TGTGCCAGCAATGGGGGGGGACACTCTAATGAAAAACTGTTTTTT.